This T cell receptor (beta chain) was sequenced for a study of blood T cell repertoires in COVID-19. About the study: Donors in the United States, Italy and Spain gave samples during acute or convalescent COVID-19.

With 8 bases removed from V and 1 base from J, the gap between germline ends came to 18 bases. The CDR3 runs 14 residues. Germline V CDR1 and CDR2: GTSNPN, SVGIG (reference sequence). In the study's own analysis: Reference gene primer amplification in the assay estimated nucleated cell counts. Generated by immunoSEQ multiplex PCR, the TCRdb table keeps only in-frame clones and is missing some. V, J and clone size were drawn from that table, and D and trimming were deduced from the DNA. Of 180,000 or so clones in the sample, around 86% were seen once. The TCR was taken from a woman aged 25 to 39 with active or convalescent COVID-19. The V and J genes are TRBV30 and TRBJ2-7; tentative D call: TRBD2 (7 bases). The material sequenced was peripheral blood. The CDR3 region has the DNA TGTGCCAGGTCGAGGGGGGGAATATCCTACGAGCAGTACTTC. As protein: CARSRGGISYEQYF.